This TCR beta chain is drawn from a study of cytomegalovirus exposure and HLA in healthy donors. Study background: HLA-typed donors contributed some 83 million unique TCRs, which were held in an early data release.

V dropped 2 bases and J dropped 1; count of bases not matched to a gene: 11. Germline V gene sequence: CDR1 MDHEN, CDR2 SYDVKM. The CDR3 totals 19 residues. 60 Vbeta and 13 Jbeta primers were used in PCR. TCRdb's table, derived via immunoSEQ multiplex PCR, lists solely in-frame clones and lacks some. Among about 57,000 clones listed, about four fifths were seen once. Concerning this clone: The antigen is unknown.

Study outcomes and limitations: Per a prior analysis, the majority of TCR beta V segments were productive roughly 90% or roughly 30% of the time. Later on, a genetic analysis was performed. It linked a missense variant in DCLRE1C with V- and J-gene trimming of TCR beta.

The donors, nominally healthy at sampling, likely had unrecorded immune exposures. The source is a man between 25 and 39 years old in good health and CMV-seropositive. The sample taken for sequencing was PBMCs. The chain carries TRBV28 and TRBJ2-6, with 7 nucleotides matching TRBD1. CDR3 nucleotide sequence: TGTGCCAGCAGTTTAACAGATGGGACAGTGATATCTGGGGCCAACGTCCTGACTTTC. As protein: CASSLTDGTVISGANVLTF.